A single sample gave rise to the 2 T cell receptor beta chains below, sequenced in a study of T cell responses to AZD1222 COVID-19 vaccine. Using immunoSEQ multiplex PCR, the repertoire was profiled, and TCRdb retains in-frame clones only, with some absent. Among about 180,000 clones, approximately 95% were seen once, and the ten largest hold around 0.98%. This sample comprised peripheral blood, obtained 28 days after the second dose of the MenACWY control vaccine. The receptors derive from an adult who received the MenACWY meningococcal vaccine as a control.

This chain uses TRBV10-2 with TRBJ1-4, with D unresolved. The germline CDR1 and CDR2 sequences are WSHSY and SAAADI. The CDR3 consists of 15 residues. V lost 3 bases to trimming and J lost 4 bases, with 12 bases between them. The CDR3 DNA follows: TGCGCCAGCAGTGATACCCCCCGGAGTAATGAAAAACTGTTTTTT. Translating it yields CASSDTPRSNEKLFF.

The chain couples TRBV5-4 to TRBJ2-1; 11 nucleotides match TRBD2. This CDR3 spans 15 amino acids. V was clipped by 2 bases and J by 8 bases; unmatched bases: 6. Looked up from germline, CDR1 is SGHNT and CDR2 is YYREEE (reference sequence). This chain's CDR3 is CASSFPSGGKDEQFF. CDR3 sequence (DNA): TGTGCCAGCAGCTTTCCTAGCGGGGGGAAGGATGAGCAGTTCTTC.